What follows describes a single T cell receptor beta chain. Its antigen target is currently unknown. No much larger clonotype is one base removed from it; base qualities were not supplied. From cysteine to phenylalanine, the CDR3 is 15 amino acids long. Of the read, only the CDR3 DNA is kept; its 45 bases are in frame from base 1. V is reduced by 6 bases and J by 2 bases, leaving a spacing of 16 bases between them. Based on the germline V gene (reference sequence), the CDR1 and CDR2 sequences are LGHDT and YNNKEL. RNA was extracted with the RNeasy kit and 0.5 to 1 ug was reverse transcribed using random hexamers. TCR beta CDR3 regions were amplified with the immunoSEQ multiplex PCR assay covering 54 Vbeta and 13 Jbeta segments. Bias from PCR amplification was corrected by using a synthetic template baseline for primer optimization and for computational correction. Per the authors' processing: Reads were assigned to V, D and J genes according to IMGT and analyzed in immunoSEQ Analyzer, with only productive sequences retained. Clonality was computed as one minus Shannon entropy normalized by log2 of the number of productive unique sequences. For each patient and control, public and private clones were evaluated among the 100 most prevalent clones. Clones were defined as Susac-specific when absent from the healthy and MS cohorts, from approximately 1,100 published viral clones and from other ImmuneACCESS disease sequences. TCRdb ran its own pipeline on the public reads, namely fastp trimming at Q25 and MiXCR clone calling, and kept in-frame beta chains. Every CDR3 protein is listed once, alongside the most common genes and DNA of its rows. These V and J calls rely on TCRdb rather than the paper's analysis. The sample data list roughly 250,000 distinct CDR3 sequences, and around 96% of these were observed just once. The ten largest clones take up 0.1% of the sample.

Peripheral blood CD8+ and CD4+ T cells from healthy donors, Susac syndrome patients and multiple sclerosis patients were profiled using high-throughput TCR beta sequencing. Recently defined diagnostic criteria for definite or probable disease were met by the Susac syndrome patients. Bulk CD8+ and CD4+ T cells were purified by magnetic negative isolation, while CD8+ TEMRA cells were enriched using FACS. Blood was collected in EDTA tubes and processed within 24 hours, with PBMCs isolated through density gradient centrifugation. PBMCs intended for TCR sequencing were cryopreserved in liquid nitrogen and were subsequently thawed in a 37 degrees C water bath. The sorted or isolated CD4+, CD8+ and CD8+ TEMRA cells had a purity of 90% or higher. The data originate from a study of CD8 T cells in Susac syndrome (dated by TCRdb to about 2019). Notes on the research overall: Of the Susac syndrome patients who were sequenced, six had clinically active disease and 8 or 9 were in clinical remission. At the time of blood withdrawal, Susac syndrome patients were either therapy-naive, taking corticosteroids (with some also receiving IVIg), or on IVIg alone. The study used repertoire sequencing to test whether antigen drove CD8+ T cell activation and differentiation in Susac syndrome.

What the authors observed across the whole study: The number of individuals in the TCR sequencing and HLA analysis was recognized as being relatively small. In the CD4+ T cell repertoire of Susac syndrome patients, clonal expansion was not detected.

Sequences were obtained from CD4+ T cells from PBMCs. In this chain, TRBV3-1 is recombined with TRBJ1-2, with no reliable assignment of the D segment. The clonotype comes from a human donor with Susac syndrome. The CDR3 loop reads CASRPTWVGNYGYTF. The DNA sequence is as follows: TGTGCCAGCAGGCCAACATGGGTAGGGAACTATGGCTACACCTTC.